These 8 T cell receptor beta chains share one sample of origin, sequenced in a study of blood T cell repertoires in COVID-19. Generated by immunoSEQ multiplex PCR, the TCRdb table keeps only in-frame clones and is missing some. Of approximately 250,000 clones listed, 86% are singletons. The sequenced sample was peripheral blood. Receptor source: a man aged 35 to 55 with active or convalescent COVID-19.

The genes are TRBV7-8 and TRBJ2-7, with TRBD2 as a possible D gene (7 bases). Germline values: CDR1 SGHVS, CDR2 FQNEAQ. With 1 base removed from V and 3 bases from J, the gap between germline ends came to 13 bases. The CDR3 covers 15 residues. CDR3 residues: CASSLVGGDFYEQYF. CDR3 DNA sequence: TGTGCCAGCAGCTTAGTAGGGGGGGATTTCTACGAGCAGTACTTC. The full variable domain, completed using reference TRBV7-8 and TRBJ2-7, is GAGVSQSPRYKVAKRGQDVALRCDPISGHVSLFWYQQALGQGPEFLTYFQNEAQLDKSGLPSDRFFAERPEGSVSTLKIQRTQQEDSAVYLCASSLVGGDFYEQYFGPGTRLTVT.

The chain carries TRBV7-9 and TRBJ1-2, with 7 positions matching TRBD1. Germline values: CDR1 SEHNR, CDR2 FQNEAQ (reference sequence). This CDR3 spans 16 amino acids. The V and J ends lost 5 bases and 0 bases, in that order; junction bases with no gene match: 9. CDR3 loop: CASSPMGGQPNYGYTF. The CDR3 DNA reads as TGTGCCAGCAGCCCAATGGGGGGACAGCCTAACTATGGCTACACCTTC.

The rearrangement joins TRBV5-1 to TRBJ1-3; D is unresolved. The CDR3 is 15 residues long. Trimming shortened V by 3 bases and J by 1 base, and 11 bases separated the two germline ends. Germline-derived CDR1 and CDR2 are SGHRS and YFSETQ. DNA of the CDR3: TGCGCCAGCAGCTGGTCCGAGGGTTCTGGAAACACCATATATTTT. Amino acids: CASSWSEGSGNTIYF.

The J gene is TRBJ2-7, the V gene TRBV3-1 (or the pseudogene TRBV3-2); 11 bases match TRBD1. After removal of 5 bases from V and 1 base from J, the junction contained 4 bases not matched to a gene. Germline V gives CDR1 LGHDT, CDR2 YNNKEL (reference sequence). The CDR3 is made up of 15 amino acids. CDR3 amino acids: CASSLGQGVSYEQYF. The DNA of the CDR3 is TGTGCCAGCAGCTTGGGACAGGGGGTTTCCTACGAGCAGTACTTC.

The chain uses TRBV7-6 and TRBJ2-5, with 12 bases matching TRBD2. J gave up 9 bases and V 5 bases, and 13 bases lay outside the gene matches. The CDR3 runs to 16 residues. In germline, CDR1 is SGHVS, CDR2 FNYEAQ. The CDR3 region is CASSMTSGGGALAQYF. In DNA, the CDR3 is TGTGCCAGCAGCATGACTAGCGGGGGTGGGGCGCTGGCCCAGTACTTC.

This clone was counted at least ten times. This sequence joins TRBV9 and TRBJ2-1; the match to TRBD2 covers 11 bases. Germline-derived CDR1 and CDR2 are SGDLS and YYNGEE. Unmatched junction bases numbered 6, after V lost 1 base and J lost 6 bases. The CDR3 covers 16 residues. This CDR3 is CASSVLAGGSSNEQFF. The CDR3, as DNA: TGTGCCAGCAGCGTACTAGCGGGAGGTAGCAGCAATGAGCAGTTCTTC.

V is TRBV11-2 and J is TRBJ2-2; 8 bases agree with TRBD2. The germline V gene has CDR1 SGHAT and CDR2 FQNNGV. V shed 3 bases and J 6 bases; nucleotides not matched to a gene: 6. There are 15 residues in the CDR3. In nucleotides, the CDR3 is TGTGCCAGCAGCTTCTGGACTAGCTCCGCCGGGGAGCTGTTTTTT. Protein: CASSFWTSSAGELFF.

Concerning this clone: A clone one base away is much larger, so this may be a read error. The sample holds other DNA sequences that translate to the same CDR3. The V call is TRBV28, the J call TRBJ1-1; D possibly corresponds to TRBD1 (6 bases). V lost 6 bases to trimming and J lost 1 base, with 9 bases between them. The CDR3 is made up of 13 amino acids. CDR1 and CDR2 from the germline V gene are MDHEN and SYDVKM. CDR3 region: CASSLTGNTEAFF. Written as DNA, the CDR3 is TGTGCCAGCAGCCTGACAGGGAACACTGAAGCTTTCTTT.